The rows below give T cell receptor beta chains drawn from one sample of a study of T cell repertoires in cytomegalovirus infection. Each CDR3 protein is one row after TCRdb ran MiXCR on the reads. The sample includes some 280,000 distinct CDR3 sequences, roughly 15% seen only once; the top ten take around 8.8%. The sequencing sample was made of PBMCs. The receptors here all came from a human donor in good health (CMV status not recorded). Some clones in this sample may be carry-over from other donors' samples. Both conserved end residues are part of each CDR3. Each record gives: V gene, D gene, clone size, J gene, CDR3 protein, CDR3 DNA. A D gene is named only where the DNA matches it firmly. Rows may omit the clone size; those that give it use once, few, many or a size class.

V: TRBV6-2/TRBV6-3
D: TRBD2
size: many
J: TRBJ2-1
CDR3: CASSYPSGRAHEQFF
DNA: TGTGCCAGCAGTTATCCTAGCGGGAGGGCCCATGAGCAGTTCTTC

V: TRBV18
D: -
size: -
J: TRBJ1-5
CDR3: CASSPEGRGRNQPQHF
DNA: TGTGCCAGCTCACCGGAAGGAAGGGGAAGAAATCAGCCCCAGCATTTT

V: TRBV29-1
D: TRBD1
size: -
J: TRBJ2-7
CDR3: CSVGVSGTGRREQYF
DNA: TGCAGCGTTGGTGTGTCCGGGACAGGGCGACGAGAGCAGTACTTC

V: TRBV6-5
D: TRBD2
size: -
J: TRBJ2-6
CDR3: CASSFSGGNSGANVLTF
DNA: TGTGCCAGCAGCTTTAGCGGGGGAAACTCTGGGGCCAACGTCCTGACTTTC

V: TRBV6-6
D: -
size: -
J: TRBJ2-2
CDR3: CASSYGSTDGELFF
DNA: TGTGCCAGCAGTTACGGAAGTACCGACGGGGAGCTGTTTTTT

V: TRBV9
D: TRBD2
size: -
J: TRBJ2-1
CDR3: CASSAPGLAGPSSYNEQFF
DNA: TGTGCCAGCAGCGCCCCGGGACTAGCGGGGCCTAGCTCCTACAATGAGCAGTTCTTC

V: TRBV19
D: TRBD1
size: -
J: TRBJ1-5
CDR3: CASSILDRGGGNQPQHF
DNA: TGTGCCAGTAGTATTCTCGACAGGGGCGGTGGCAATCAGCCCCAGCATTTT

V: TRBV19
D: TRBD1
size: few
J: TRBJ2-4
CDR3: CASRPSGQGKNIQYF
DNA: TGTGCCAGTAGACCCTCCGGACAGGGCAAAAACATTCAGTACTTC

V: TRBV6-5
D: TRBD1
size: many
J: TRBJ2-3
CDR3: CASSYVARTGSTDTQYF
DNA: TGTGCCAGCAGTTACGTCGCTCGGACAGGCAGCACAGATACGCAGTATTTT

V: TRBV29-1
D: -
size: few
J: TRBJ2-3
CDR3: CSDLGGGIDTQYF
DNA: TGCAGCGATCTAGGGGGGGGAATAGATACGCAGTATTTT

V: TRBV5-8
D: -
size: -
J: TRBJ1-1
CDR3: CASSFGSDAFF
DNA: TGTGCCAGCAGCTTTGGTAGTGATGCTTTCTTT

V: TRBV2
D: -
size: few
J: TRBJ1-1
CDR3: CASSDPAGVNIEAFF
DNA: TGTGCCAGCAGTGACCCGGCAGGGGTAAACATTGAAGCTTTCTTT

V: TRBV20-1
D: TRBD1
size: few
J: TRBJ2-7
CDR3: CSAVSGQGRLEQYF
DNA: TGCAGTGCTGTCTCCGGACAGGGAAGGCTCGAGCAGTACTTC

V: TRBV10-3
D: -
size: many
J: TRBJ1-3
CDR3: CAISESRGFSGNTIYF
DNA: TGTGCCATCAGTGAGTCGAGAGGTTTCTCTGGAAACACCATATATTTT

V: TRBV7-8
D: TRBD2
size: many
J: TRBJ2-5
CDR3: CASSRTGLAETQYF
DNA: TGTGCCAGCAGCCGAACGGGACTAGCGGAGACCCAGTACTTC

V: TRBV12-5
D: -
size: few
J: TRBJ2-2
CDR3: CASGLNPGELFF
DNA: TGTGCTAGTGGTTTGAACCCCGGGGAGCTGTTTTTT

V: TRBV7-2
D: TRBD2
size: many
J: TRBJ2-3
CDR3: CASSLWNQATSGSGDTQYF
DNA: TGTGCCAGCAGCTTATGGAACCAGGCCACTAGCGGGAGTGGAGATACGCAGTATTTT

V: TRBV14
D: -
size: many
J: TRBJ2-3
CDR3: CASSQEIPPDTQYF
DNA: TGTGCCAGCAGCCAAGAAATCCCTCCAGATACGCAGTATTTT

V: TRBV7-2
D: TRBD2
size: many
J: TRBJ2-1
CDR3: CASSYGLAGMSSYNEQFF
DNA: TGTGCCAGCAGCTATGGACTAGCGGGGATGAGCTCCTACAATGAGCAGTTCTTC

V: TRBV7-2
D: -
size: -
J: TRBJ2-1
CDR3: CASIPLGSYNEQFF
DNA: TGTGCCAGCATCCCGTTGGGCTCCTACAATGAGCAGTTCTTC

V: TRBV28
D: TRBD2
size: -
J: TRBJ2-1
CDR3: CASSLGLAALGQFF
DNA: TGTGCCAGCAGTTTAGGGCTAGCGGCCCTCGGGCAGTTCTTC

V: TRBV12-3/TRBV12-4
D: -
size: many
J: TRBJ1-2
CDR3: CASKGGGRASYGYTF
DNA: TGTGCCAGCAAGGGGGGGGGGCGCGCCAGCTATGGCTACACCTTC

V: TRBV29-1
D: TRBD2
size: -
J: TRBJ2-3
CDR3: CSVEIPLTSGWADTQYF
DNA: TGCAGCGTTGAAATACCCCTCACTAGCGGGTGGGCAGATACGCAGTATTTT

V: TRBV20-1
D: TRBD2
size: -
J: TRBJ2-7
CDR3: CSAQGLAGSSYEQYF
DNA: TGCAGTGCTCAAGGACTAGCGGGGAGCTCCTACGAGCAGTACTTC

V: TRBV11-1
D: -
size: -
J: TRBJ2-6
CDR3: CASSLSFTDSGANVLTF
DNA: TGTGCCAGCAGCTTAAGTTTTACAGACTCTGGGGCCAACGTCCTGACTTTC

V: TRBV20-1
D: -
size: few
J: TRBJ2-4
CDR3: CSAGTYGKNIQYF
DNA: TGCAGTGCAGGGACCTACGGCAAAAACATTCAGTACTTC

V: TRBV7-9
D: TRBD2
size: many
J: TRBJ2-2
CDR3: CASSPLAGGPGELFF
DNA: TGTGCCAGCAGCCCCTTAGCGGGAGGCCCCGGGGAGCTGTTTTTT

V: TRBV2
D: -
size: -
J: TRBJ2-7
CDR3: CASIKRAGADYEQYF
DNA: TGTGCCAGCATCAAACGGGCAGGGGCGGACTACGAGCAGTACTTC

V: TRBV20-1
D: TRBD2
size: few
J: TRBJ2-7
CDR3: CSASSGRNYEQYF
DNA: TGCAGTGCTAGTAGCGGGAGGAACTACGAGCAGTACTTC

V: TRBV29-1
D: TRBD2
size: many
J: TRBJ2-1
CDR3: CRAGTSGSGEQFF
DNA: TGCAGGGCCGGGACTAGCGGGAGCGGTGAGCAGTTCTTC

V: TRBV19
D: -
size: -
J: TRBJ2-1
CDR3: CASSTPPGKIYEQFF
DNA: TGTGCCAGTAGTACCCCCCCCGGTAAAATCTATGAGCAGTTCTTC

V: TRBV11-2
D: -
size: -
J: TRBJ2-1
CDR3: CASSPRERIYNEQFF
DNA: TGTGCCAGCAGCCCCAGGGAGCGGATCTACAATGAGCAGTTCTTC

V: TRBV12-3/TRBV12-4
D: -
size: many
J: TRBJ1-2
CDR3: CASVPRPQVGYTF
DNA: TGTGCCAGCGTACCCAGACCCCAGGTTGGCTACACCTTC

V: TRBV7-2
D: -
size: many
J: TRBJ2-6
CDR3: CASSFIFRNMETWGANVLTF
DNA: TGTGCCAGCAGCTTCATCTTCCGGAATATGGAGACCTGGGGGGCCAACGTCCTGACTTTC

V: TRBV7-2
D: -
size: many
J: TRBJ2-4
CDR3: CASSLRGSKNIQYF
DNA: TGTGCCAGCAGCTTACGTGGATCCAAAAACATTCAGTACTTC

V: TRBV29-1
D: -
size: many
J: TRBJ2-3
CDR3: CSAPDSGSSTDTQYF
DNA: TGCAGCGCGCCCGATAGCGGATCTAGCACAGATACGCAGTATTTT

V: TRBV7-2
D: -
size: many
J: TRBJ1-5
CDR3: CASSNVGGGNQPQHF
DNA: TGTGCCAGCAGCAATGTAGGAGGGGGGAATCAGCCCCAGCATTTT

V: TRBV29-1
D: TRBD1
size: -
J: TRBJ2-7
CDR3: CSVDFEQGSHEQYF
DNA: TGCAGCGTTGACTTTGAACAGGGGAGCCACGAGCAGTACTTC

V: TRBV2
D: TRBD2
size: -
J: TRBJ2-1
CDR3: CASSENGGASEQFF
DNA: TGTGCCAGCAGTGAAAACGGGGGGGCCAGTGAGCAGTTCTTC

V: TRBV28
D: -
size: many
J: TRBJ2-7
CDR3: CASSTGPNFYEQYF
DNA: TGTGCCAGCAGTACGGGACCGAACTTCTACGAGCAGTACTTC

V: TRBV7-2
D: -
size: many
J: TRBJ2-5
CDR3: CASSFSETQYF
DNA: TGTGCCAGCAGCTTTAGTGAGACCCAGTACTTC

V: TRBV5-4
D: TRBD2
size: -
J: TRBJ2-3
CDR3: CASSFAAGGPGAQYF
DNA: TGTGCCAGCAGCTTTGCTGCGGGGGGCCCAGGGGCGCAGTATTTT

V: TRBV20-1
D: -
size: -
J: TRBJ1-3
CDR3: CSAPDRRSGNTIYF
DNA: TGCAGTGCCCCGGACCGCCGCTCTGGAAACACCATATATTTT

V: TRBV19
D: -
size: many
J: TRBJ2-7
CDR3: CASGTPSYEQYF
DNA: TGTGCCAGCGGGACACCCTCCTACGAGCAGTACTTC

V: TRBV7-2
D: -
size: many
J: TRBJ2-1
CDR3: CASKFWGSSYNEQFF
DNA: TGTGCCAGCAAATTTTGGGGGAGCTCCTACAATGAGCAGTTCTTC